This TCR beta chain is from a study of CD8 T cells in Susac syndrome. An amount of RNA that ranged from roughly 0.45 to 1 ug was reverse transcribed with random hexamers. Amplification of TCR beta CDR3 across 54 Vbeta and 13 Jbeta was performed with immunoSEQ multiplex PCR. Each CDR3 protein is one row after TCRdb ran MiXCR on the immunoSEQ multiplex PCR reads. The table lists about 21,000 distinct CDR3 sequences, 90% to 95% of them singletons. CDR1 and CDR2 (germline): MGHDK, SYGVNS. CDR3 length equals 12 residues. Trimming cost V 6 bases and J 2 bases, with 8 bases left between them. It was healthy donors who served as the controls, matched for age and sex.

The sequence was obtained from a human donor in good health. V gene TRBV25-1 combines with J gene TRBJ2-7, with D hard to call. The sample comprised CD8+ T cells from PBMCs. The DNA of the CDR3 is TGTGCCAGCAGGGACGGAGCCTACGAGCAGTACTTC. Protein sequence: CASRDGAYEQYF.